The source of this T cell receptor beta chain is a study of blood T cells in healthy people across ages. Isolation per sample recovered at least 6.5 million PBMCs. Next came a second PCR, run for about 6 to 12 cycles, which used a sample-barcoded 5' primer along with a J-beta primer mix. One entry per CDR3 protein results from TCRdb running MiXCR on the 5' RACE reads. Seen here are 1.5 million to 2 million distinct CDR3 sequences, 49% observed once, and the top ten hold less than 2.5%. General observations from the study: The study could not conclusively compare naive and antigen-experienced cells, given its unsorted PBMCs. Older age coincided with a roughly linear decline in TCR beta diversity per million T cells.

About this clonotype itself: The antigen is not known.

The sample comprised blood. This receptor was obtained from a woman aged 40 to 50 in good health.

As DNA, the CDR3 is TGTGCCAGCAGCTTTAGCGGGGTCTACAATGAGCAGTACTTC. Translation: CASSFSGVYNEQYF. The chain links TRBV7-3 to TRBJ2-4; TRBD2 aligns across 8 bases. The germline V gene encodes CDR1 SGHTA and CDR2 FQGTGA. After removal of 3 bases from V and 13 bases from J, the junction contained 11 bases not matched to a gene. This CDR3 has 14 amino acids.